The 6 T cell receptor beta chains given below trace back to one sample, sequenced in a study of blood T cell repertoires in COVID-19. The repertoire was sequenced with immunoSEQ multiplex PCR; TCRdb's copy has only in-frame clones and lacks some. Here the sample spans under 500,000 clones, roughly 85% being singletons. Material: PBMCs or T cells enriched from blood (not recorded which). The receptor source for this set is a woman aged 18-29 years with acute COVID-19.

In its sample, this clone was seen a few times. The CDR3 DNA sequence: TGTGCCAGCAGGCGCAGGGGGGACACTGAAGCTTTCTTT. This encodes CASRRRGDTEAFF. This rearrangement joins TRBV6-5 to TRBJ1-1; 7 bases fit TRBD1. The trim removed 6 bases at V and 3 bases at J, leaving 4 bases unmatched. CDR1 and CDR2 from the germline V gene are MNHEY and SVGAGI. The CDR3 has 13 amino acids.

The chain combines TRBV27 with TRBJ2-1; D not certain. The CDR3 contains 13 residues. The germline V gene has CDR1 MNHEY and CDR2 SMNVEV (reference sequence). V lost 4 bases, J lost 4 bases, and 8 bases lay in between. Here the CDR3 reads CASSSGYYNEQFF. The CDR3 DNA sequence: TGTGCCAGCAGTTCAGGATATTACAATGAGCAGTTCTTC.

The chain links TRBV7-2 to TRBJ1-1, with TRBD1 matching 7 bases. From germline, CDR1 is SGHTA and CDR2 FQGNSA. V lost 2 bases, J lost 13 bases, and 10 bases stayed unmatched. This CDR3 spans 13 amino acids. The CDR3 loop is CASSLIRDSQDFF. The CDR3 nucleotides read TGTGCCAGCAGCTTAATCCGGGACAGTCAGGATTTCTTT.

The CDR3 nucleotides are TGCGCCAGCAGCGTAATGACGGGACAGGCCTATTCACCCCTCCACTTT. It translates to CASSVMTGQAYSPLHF. The chain joins TRBV5-1 to TRBJ1-6; 8 bases are shared with TRBD1. Germline CDR1 is SGHRS and CDR2 is YFSETQ. V shed 4 bases, J shed 8 bases, and the junction held 11 bases outside the gene matches. CDR3 length: 16 amino acids.

The rearrangement links TRBV7-8 to TRBJ1-2, with 8 bases lining up with TRBD1. The CDR3 contains 13 residues. The V gene's germline CDR1 is SGHVS and CDR2 FQNEAQ. Trimming removed 3 bases from V and 5 bases from J; junction bases left unmatched: 2. In nucleotides, the CDR3 is TGTGCCAGCAGCTTCGGGACAGGTTATGGCTACACCTTC. Its protein product is CASSFGTGYGYTF.

The chain combines TRBV5-8 with TRBJ1-1; D might be TRBD1 (5 bases). The V gene's germline CDR1 is SGHTS and CDR2 YDEGEE. With 0 bases removed from V and 2 bases from J, the gap between germline ends came to 8 bases. This CDR3 is built from 14 residues. The CDR3: CASSLGDRNTEAFF. The CDR3 DNA is TGTGCCAGCAGCTTGGGTGACAGAAACACTGAAGCTTTCTTT.